The 13 T cell receptor beta chains below all came from one sample that was sequenced in a study of identifying expanded T cells in peripheral blood. Using immunoSEQ multiplex PCR, the repertoire was profiled, and TCRdb retains in-frame clones only, with some absent. The sample holds under 150,000 clones, approximately 88% seen once. Sequencing used blood. Every receptor here comes from a person aged 18 to 75 in good health.

This clone was picked up a small number of times. The CDR3, as DNA: TGTGCCAGCAGCCAACACGACAGGTACTACGAGCAGTACTTC. Translated, it gives CASSQHDRYYEQYF. V gene TRBV14 combines with J gene TRBJ2-7; D may be TRBD1 (6 bases). V was clipped by 2 bases and J by 3 bases, with 11 bases between them. Germline lookup yields CDR1 SGHDN and CDR2 FVKESK. The CDR3 loop spans 14 amino acids. Full variable domain (rest looked up from reference TRBV14 and TRBJ2-7): EAGVTQFPSHSVIEKGQTVTLRCDPISGHDNLYWYRRVMGKEIKFLLHFVKESKQDESGMPNNRFLAERTGGTYSTLKVQPAELEDSGVYFCASSQHDRYYEQYFGPGTRLTVT.

The chain is built from TRBV19 and TRBJ2-7, with D tentatively TRBD2 (5 bases). Germline loops: CDR1 LNHDA, CDR2 SQIVND (reference sequence). The CDR3 runs to 13 residues. The V end was cut by 5 bases, the J end by 3 bases, with 11 bases between. CDR3 bases: TGTGCCAGTAGTCCCGCCGAGGGCTACGAGCAGTACTTC. This gives the protein CASSPAEGYEQYF.

The rearrangement links TRBV6-5 to TRBJ2-3; D remains ambiguous. Germline CDR1 MNHEY, CDR2 SVGAGI. The CDR3 runs to 13 residues. With 7 bases removed from V and 0 bases from J, the gap between germline ends came to 8 bases. CDR3 DNA sequence: TGTGCCAGCAAGCAAGAAAGCACAGATACGCAGTATTTT. This translates into CASKQESTDTQYF.

The V gene is TRBV7-9, the J gene TRBJ2-2; D is uncertain. Looked up from germline, CDR1 is SEHNR and CDR2 is FQNEAQ (reference sequence). Trimming stripped 5 bases from V and 0 bases from J, with 13 bases between. The CDR3 is 16 amino acids. The CDR3 sequence: CASSRRLDANTGELFF. The DNA for the CDR3 is TGTGCCAGCAGCCGTCGACTCGACGCGAACACCGGGGAGCTGTTTTTT.

This sequence joins TRBV10-3 and TRBJ1-3; D gene unclear. Deletions cut 2 bases from V and 9 bases from J, with 11 bases between. The CDR3 loop spans 13 amino acids. The germline CDR1 and CDR2 sequences are ENHRY and SYGVKD. CDR3 amino acids: CAISEAAEGTIYF. The CDR3 nucleotides are TGTGCCATCAGTGAGGCCGCCGAGGGCACCATATATTTT.

This chain joins TRBV19 and TRBJ1-1; a weak D match, TRBD1 (5 bases). In germline, CDR1 is LNHDA, CDR2 SQIVND (reference sequence). V dropped 6 bases and J dropped 8 bases, with 13 bases sitting between them. This CDR3 contains 12 residues. Written as DNA, the CDR3 is TGTGCCAGTAGGCAGGGTCTATCCGAAGCTTTCTTT. This gives the protein CASRQGLSEAFF.

V usage is TRBV30 and J usage is TRBJ1-2; no clear D. Trimming took 2 bases from V and 8 from J, leaving 21 bases between them. The CDR3 consists of 15 residues. Germline V gene data show CDR1 as GTSNPN and CDR2 as SVGIG (reference sequence). As DNA, the CDR3 is TGTGCCTGGAGTCGCACCCCCCGGGCCGCGGTGGGCTACACCTTC. It is translated as CAWSRTPRAAVGYTF.

The V and J genes are TRBV5-1 and TRBJ2-7, with no clear D. CDR1 is SGHRS, CDR2 YFSETQ, per germline. V lost 0 bases, J lost 4 bases, and 14 bases lay in between. The CDR3 is 15 residues long. For the CDR3, the DNA is TGCGCCAGCAGCTTGGTGGGGTCATCGAGTTACGAGCAGTACTTC. Protein: CASSLVGSSSYEQYF.

The J gene is TRBJ2-2, the V gene TRBV9; D is uncertain. V lost 4 bases and J 1 base, leaving 2 bases between the germline ends. The CDR3 runs 12 residues. Germline-derived CDR1 and CDR2 are SGDLS and YYNGEE. In DNA, the CDR3 is TGTGCCAGCAGCCTGAACACCGGGGAGCTGTTTTTT. It is translated as CASSLNTGELFF.

V gene TRBV2 combines with J gene TRBJ1-6; D is unresolved. This CDR3 contains 15 residues. V gave up 0 bases and J gave up 0 bases, with 3 bases separating them. Germline CDR1 reads SNHLY; CDR2 reads FYNNEI. The CDR3 bases are TGTGCCAGCAGTGAAGCGGGCTCCTATAATTCACCCCTCCACTTT. Translating it yields CASSEAGSYNSPLHF.

The CDR3: CASSQDWWAPYEQYF. The DNA of the CDR3 is TGTGCCAGCAGCCAAGATTGGTGGGCACCCTACGAGCAGTACTTC. This chain uses TRBV14 with TRBJ2-7, with unresolved D. This CDR3 comprises 15 residues. Germline-derived CDR1 and CDR2 are SGHDN and FVKESK. V was cut by 0 bases and J by 2 bases, with 11 bases left in between.

This chain links TRBV7-7 with TRBJ1-4; 7 positions match TRBD1. CDR3 length: 15 residues. J was trimmed by 3 bases and V by 5 bases; bases with no gene match: 6. In germline, CDR1 is SSHAT, CDR2 FNYEAQ (reference sequence). As DNA, the CDR3 is TGTGCCAGCAGCCTTGCGGGACAGCCTAATGAAAAACTGTTTTTT. Protein: CASSLAGQPNEKLFF.

The chain carries TRBV18 and TRBJ1-3; D may be TRBD1 (5 bases). The CDR3 extends over 16 amino acids. Trimming stripped 4 bases from V and 0 bases from J, with 13 bases between. CDR1 and CDR2 (germline): KGHSH, LQKENI. The CDR3 sequence: CASSLGRGDSGNTIYF. CDR3 nucleotide sequence: TGTGCCAGCTCACTAGGGAGAGGGGACTCTGGAAACACCATATATTTT.